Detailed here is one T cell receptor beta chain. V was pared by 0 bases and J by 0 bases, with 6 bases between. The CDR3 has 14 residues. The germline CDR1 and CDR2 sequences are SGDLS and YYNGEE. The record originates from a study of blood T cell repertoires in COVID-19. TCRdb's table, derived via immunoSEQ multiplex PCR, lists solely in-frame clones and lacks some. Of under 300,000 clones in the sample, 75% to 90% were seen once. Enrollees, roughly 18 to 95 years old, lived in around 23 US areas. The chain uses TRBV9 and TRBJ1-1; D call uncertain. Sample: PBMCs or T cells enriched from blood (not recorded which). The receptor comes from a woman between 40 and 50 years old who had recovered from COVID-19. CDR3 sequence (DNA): TGTGCCAGCAGCGTAGGGGCCATGAACACTGAAGCTTTCTTT. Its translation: CASSVGAMNTEAFF.